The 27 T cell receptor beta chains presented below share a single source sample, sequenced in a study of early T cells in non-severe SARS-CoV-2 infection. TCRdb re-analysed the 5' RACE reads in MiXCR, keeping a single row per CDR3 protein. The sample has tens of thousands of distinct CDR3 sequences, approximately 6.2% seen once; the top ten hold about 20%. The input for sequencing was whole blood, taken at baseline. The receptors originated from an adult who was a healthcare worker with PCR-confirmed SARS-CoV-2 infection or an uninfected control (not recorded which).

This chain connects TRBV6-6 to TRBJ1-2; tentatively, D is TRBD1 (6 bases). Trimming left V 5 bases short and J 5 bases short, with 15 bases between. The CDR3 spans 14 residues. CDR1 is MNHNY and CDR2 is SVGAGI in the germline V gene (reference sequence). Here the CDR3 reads CASSPGRGAYGYTF. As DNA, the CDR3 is TGTGCCAGCAGTCCGGGGAGGGGGGCATATGGCTACACCTTC.

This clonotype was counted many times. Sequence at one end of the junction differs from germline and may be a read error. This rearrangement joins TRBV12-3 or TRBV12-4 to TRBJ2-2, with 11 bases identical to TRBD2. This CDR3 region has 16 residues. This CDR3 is CASSLAGGPRTGELFF. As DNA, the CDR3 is TGTGCCAGCAGCTTAGCGGGAGGGCCGCGCACCGGGGAGCTGTTTTTT.

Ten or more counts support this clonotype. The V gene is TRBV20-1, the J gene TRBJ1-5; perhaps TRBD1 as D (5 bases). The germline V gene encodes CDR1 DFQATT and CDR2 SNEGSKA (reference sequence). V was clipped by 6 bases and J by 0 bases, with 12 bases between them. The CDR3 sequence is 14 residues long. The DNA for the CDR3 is TGCAGTGCCATAGACAGCCCTAGCAATCAGCCCCAGCATTTT. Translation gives CSAIDSPSNQPQHF.

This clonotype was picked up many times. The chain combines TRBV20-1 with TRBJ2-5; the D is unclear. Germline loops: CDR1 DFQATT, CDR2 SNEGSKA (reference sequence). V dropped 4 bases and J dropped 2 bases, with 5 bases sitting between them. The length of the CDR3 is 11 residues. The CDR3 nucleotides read TGCAGTGCTACATTACAAGAGACCCAGTACTTC. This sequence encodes CSATLQETQYF.

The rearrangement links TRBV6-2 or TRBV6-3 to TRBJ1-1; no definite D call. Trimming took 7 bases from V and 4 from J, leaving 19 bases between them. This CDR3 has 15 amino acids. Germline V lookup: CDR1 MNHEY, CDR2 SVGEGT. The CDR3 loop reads CASTEGVQLGTEAFF. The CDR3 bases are TGTGCCAGCACGGAGGGTGTGCAGTTGGGCACTGAAGCTTTCTTT.

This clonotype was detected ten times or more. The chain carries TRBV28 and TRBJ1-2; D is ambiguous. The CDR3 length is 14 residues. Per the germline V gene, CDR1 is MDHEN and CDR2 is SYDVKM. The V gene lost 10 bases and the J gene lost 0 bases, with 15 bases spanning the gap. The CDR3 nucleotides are TGTGCCACAGCGATCGGGTCTACTAACTATGGCTACACCTTC. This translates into CATAIGSTNYGYTF.

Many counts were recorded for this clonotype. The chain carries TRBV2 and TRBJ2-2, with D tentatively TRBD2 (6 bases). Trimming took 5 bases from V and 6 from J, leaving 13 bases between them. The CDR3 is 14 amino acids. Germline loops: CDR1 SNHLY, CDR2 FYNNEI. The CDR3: CASSSTRKSGELFF. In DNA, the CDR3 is TGTGCCAGCAGTTCGACTAGAAAGTCCGGGGAGCTGTTTTTT.

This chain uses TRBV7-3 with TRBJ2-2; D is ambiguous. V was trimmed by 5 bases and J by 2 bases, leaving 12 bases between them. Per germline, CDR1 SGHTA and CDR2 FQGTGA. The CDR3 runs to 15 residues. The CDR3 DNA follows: TGTGCCAGCAGCCAACTGACATCTAACACCGGGGAGCTGTTTTTT. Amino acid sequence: CASSQLTSNTGELFF.

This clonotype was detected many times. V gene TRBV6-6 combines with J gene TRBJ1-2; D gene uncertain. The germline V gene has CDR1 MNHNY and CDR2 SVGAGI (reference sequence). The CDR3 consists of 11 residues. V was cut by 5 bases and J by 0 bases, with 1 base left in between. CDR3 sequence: CASSPNYGYTF. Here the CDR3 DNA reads TGTGCCAGCAGTCCTAACTATGGCTACACCTTC.

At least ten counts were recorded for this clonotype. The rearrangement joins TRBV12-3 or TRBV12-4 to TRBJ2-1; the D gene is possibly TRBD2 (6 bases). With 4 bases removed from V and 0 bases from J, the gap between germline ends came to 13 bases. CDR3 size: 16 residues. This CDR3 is CASSWGVVPSYNEQFF. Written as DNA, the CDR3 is TGTGCCAGCAGTTGGGGGGTAGTCCCCTCCTACAATGAGCAGTTCTTC.

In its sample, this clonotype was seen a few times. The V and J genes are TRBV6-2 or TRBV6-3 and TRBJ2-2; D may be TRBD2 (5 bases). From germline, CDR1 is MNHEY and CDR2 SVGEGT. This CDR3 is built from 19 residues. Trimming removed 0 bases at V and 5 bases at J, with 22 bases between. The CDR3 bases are TGTGCCAGCAGTTACTCGAGGGTTAATCGAGCCCGTTATACCGGGGAGCTGTTTTTT. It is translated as CASSYSRVNRARYTGELFF.

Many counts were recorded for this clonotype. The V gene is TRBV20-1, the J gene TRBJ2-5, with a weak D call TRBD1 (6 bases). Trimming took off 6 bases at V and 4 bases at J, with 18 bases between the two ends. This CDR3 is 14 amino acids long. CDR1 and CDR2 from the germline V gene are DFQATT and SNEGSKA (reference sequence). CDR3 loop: CSAIGQPDPETQYF. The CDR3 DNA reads TGCAGTGCCATAGGACAGCCGGACCCAGAGACCCAGTACTTC.

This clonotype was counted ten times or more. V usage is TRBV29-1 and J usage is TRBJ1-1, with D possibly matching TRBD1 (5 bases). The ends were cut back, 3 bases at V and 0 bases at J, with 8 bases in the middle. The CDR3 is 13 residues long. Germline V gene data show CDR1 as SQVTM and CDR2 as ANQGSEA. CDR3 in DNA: TGCAGCGTTGAGGCAGGGATGAACACTGAAGCTTTCTTT. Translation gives CSVEAGMNTEAFF.

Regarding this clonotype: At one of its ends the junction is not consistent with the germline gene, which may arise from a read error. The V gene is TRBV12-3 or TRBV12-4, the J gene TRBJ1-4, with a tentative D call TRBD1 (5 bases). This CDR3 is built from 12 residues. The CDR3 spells CVSSQQGVKLFF. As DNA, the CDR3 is TGTGTCAGCAGTCAGCAGGGTGTCAAACTGTTTTTT.

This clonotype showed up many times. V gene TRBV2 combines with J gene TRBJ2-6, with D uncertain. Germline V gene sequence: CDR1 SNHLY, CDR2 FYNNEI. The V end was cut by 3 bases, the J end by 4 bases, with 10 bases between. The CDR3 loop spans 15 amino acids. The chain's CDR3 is CASSDTSAGANVLTF. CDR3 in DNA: TGTGCCAGCAGTGATACAAGTGCCGGGGCCAACGTCCTGACTTTC.

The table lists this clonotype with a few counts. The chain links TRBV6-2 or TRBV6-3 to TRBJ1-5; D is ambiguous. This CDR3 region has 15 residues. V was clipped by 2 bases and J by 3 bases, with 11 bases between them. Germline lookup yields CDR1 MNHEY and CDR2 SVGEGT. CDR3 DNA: TGTGCCAGCAGTTACATAAGGGAACCCAATCAGCCCCAGCATTTT. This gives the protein CASSYIREPNQPQHF.

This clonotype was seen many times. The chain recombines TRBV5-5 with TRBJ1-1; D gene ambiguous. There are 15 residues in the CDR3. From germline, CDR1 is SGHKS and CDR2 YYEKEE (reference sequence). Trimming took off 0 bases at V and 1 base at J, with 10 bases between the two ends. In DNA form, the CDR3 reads TGTGCCAGCAGCTTGGCGGGTCGCACGAACACTGAAGCTTTCTTT. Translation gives CASSLAGRTNTEAFF.

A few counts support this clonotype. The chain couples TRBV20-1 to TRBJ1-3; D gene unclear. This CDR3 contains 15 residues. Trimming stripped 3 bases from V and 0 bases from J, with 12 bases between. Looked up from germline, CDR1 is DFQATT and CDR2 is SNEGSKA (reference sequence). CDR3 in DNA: TGCAGTGCTAGTTTAGGGTCCTCCTCTGGAAACACCATATATTTT. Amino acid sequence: CSASLGSSSGNTIYF.

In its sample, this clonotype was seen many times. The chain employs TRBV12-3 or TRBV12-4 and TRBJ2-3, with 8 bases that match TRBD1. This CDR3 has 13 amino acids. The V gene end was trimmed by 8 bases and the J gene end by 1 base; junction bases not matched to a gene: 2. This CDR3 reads CASEDRGTDTQYF. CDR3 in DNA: TGTGCCAGCGAGGACAGGGGCACAGATACGCAGTATTTT.

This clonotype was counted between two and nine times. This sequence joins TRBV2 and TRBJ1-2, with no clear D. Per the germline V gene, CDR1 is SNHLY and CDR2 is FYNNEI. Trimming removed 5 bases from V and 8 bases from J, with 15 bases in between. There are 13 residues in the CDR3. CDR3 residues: CASSPQFRVGYTF. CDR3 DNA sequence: TGTGCCAGCAGTCCCCAGTTCCGGGTAGGCTACACCTTC. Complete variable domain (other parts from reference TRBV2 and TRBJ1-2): EPEVTQTPSHQVTQMGQEVILRCVPISNHLYFYWYRQILGQKVEFLVSFYNNEISEKSEIFDDQFSVERPDGSNFTLKIRSTKLEDSAMYFCASSPQFRVGYTFGSGTRLTVV.

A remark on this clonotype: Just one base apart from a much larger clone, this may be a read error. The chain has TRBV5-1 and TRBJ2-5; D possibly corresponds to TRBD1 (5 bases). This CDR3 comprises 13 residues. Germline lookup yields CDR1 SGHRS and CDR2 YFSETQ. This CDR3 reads CTSSLGQGETQYF. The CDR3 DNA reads TGCACCAGCAGCCTTGGACAAGGAGAGACCCAGTACTTC.

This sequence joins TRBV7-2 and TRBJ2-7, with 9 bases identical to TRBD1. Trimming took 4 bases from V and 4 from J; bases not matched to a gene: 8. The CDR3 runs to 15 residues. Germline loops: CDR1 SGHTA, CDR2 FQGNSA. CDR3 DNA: TGTGCCAGCAGCTGGGACGGGACAGGGAATTACGAGCAGTACTTC. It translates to CASSWDGTGNYEQYF. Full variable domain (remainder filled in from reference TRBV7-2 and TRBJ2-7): GAGVSQSPSNKVTEKGKDVELRCDPISGHTALYWYRQSLGQGLEFLIYFQGNSAPDKSGLPSDRFSAERTGGSVSTLTIQRTQQEDSAVYLCASSWDGTGNYEQYFGPGTRLTVT.

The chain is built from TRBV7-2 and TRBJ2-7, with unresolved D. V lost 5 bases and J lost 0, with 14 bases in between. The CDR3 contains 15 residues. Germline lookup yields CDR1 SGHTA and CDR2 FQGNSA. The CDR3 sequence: CASSDRRVSSYEQYF. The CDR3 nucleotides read TGTGCCAGCAGCGACCGACGCGTGAGCTCCTACGAGCAGTACTTC.

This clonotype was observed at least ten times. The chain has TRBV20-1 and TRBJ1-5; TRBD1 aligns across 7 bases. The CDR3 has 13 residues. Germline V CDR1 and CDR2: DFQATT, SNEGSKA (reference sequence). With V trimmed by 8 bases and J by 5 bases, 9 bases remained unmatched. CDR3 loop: CSTAGGLDQPQHF. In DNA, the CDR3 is TGCAGTACCGCAGGGGGGCTAGATCAGCCCCAGCATTTT.

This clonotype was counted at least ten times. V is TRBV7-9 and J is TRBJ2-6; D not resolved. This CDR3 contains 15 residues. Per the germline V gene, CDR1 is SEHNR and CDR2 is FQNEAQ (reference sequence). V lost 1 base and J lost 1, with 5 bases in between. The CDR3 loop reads CASSLVLSGANVLTF. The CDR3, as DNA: TGTGCCAGCAGCTTAGTCCTTTCTGGGGCCAACGTCCTGACTTTC.

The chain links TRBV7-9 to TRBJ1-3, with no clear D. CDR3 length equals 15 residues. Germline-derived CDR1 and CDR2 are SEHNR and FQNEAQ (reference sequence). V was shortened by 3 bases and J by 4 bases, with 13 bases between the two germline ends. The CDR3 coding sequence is TGTGCCAGCAGCTTGTGGGCAGGACGAGGAAACACCATATATTTT. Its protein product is CASSLWAGRGNTIYF.

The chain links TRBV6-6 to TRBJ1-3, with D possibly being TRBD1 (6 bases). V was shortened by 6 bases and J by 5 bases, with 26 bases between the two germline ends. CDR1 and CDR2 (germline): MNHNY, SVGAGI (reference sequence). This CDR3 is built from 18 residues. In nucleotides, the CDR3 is TGTGCCAGCAGCCGAAACTGGGTGGGGGCTATGGATCGAAACACCATATATTTT. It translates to CASSRNWVGAMDRNTIYF.